The 22 T cell receptor beta chains below all came from one sample that was sequenced in a study of blood T cell repertoires in COVID-19. Method: immunoSEQ multiplex PCR; TCRdb's copy keeps in-frame clones and lacks some. Of about 62,000 clones in the sample, around 87% were seen once. The material sequenced was peripheral blood. These receptors all come from a man in his 70s with acute or convalescent COVID-19.

This clone occurred once. This sequence joins TRBV12-5 and TRBJ1-2; TRBD1 is a possible D gene (5 bases). Germline values: CDR1 LGHNT, CDR2 FRNRAP. The CDR3 runs 14 residues. The V end was cut by 1 base, the J end by 8 bases, with 14 bases between. CDR3 sequence reads: CASGLARGGLGYTF. The CDR3 DNA reads as TGTGCTAGTGGTTTGGCACGGGGGGGTTTGGGCTACACCTTC.

This clone was seen a handful of times. The chain employs TRBV12-3 or TRBV12-4 and TRBJ2-1, with D unresolved. This CDR3 is 12 amino acids long. V shed 1 base and J shed 5 bases, with 3 bases lying between them. The CDR3 sequence: CASSLVNNEQFF. CDR3 sequence (DNA): TGTGCCAGCAGTTTAGTTAACAATGAGCAGTTCTTC.

The sample holds one count of this clone. The chain couples TRBV18 to TRBJ2-5; TRBD1 matches 9 bases. With 0 bases clipped from V and 5 bases from J, the junction kept 4 bases outside the gene matches. This CDR3 is 15 amino acids long. Looked up from germline, CDR1 is KGHSH and CDR2 is LQKENI. CDR3 sequence (DNA): TGTGCCAGCTCACCACCAACAGGGGGCGCGGAGACCCAGTACTTC. This codes for CASSPPTGGAETQYF.

The CDR3 region is CASSVGETGGNEKLFF. The CDR3 DNA follows: TGTGCCAGCAGCGTAGGCGAGACAGGAGGTAATGAAAAACTGTTTTTT. The genes are TRBV9 and TRBJ1-4; a possible D gene is TRBD1 (6 bases). V was clipped by 0 bases and J by 4 bases, with 13 bases between them. CDR1 is SGDLS and CDR2 is YYNGEE in the germline V gene. The CDR3 has 16 residues.

The rearrangement joins TRBV3-1 (or the pseudogene TRBV3-2) to TRBJ1-1, with D perhaps TRBD1 (6 bases). V lost 6 bases and J 11 bases, leaving 22 bases between the germline ends. The CDR3 runs 14 residues. From germline, CDR1 is LGHDT and CDR2 YNNKEL (reference sequence). The CDR3 region has the DNA TGTGCCAGCAGTTTAACGGGGGGGGGCGCTTGGGCTTTCTTT. Amino acids: CASSLTGGGAWAFF.

The V gene is TRBV7-3, the J gene TRBJ2-3; 9 nucleotides agree with TRBD1. The CDR3 extends over 14 amino acids. Germline CDR1 and CDR2: SGHTA and FQGTGA. With V trimmed by 5 bases and J by 2 bases, 2 bases remained unmatched. The CDR3, as DNA: TGTGCCAGCAGCCCACAGGGGGCCACAGATACGCAGTATTTT. Amino acids: CASSPQGATDTQYF. The full variable domain, its missing parts supplied by reference TRBV7-3 and TRBJ2-3, is GAGVSQTPSNKVTEKGKYVELRCDPISGHTALYWYRQSLGQGPEFLIYFQGTGAADDSGLPNDRFFAVRPEGSVSTLKIQRTERGDSAVYLCASSPQGATDTQYFGPGTRLTVL.

The chain has TRBV29-1 and TRBJ2-3; 10 positions agree with TRBD1. Germline V gene sequence: CDR1 SQVTM, CDR2 ANQGSEA. V lost 6 bases, J lost 4 bases, and 1 base stayed unmatched. CDR3 length equals 12 residues. The CDR3 protein is CSVGQGSDTQYF. The DNA of the CDR3 is TGCAGCGTGGGACAGGGGTCAGATACGCAGTATTTT.

V gene TRBV14 combines with J gene TRBJ2-4, with 7 nucleotides matching TRBD1. CDR3 size: 15 residues. Germline CDR1 SGHDN, CDR2 FVKESK. Trimming removed 4 bases from V and 9 bases from J; junction bases left unmatched: 12. The CDR3 DNA reads as TGTGCCAGCAGCCGAACAGGGGACCCCCTTAGCATTCAGTACTTC. It is translated as CASSRTGDPLSIQYF.

V and J are TRBV27 and TRBJ2-7, with TRBD2 matching 10 bases. This CDR3 has 17 residues. With V trimmed by 3 bases and J by 6 bases, 14 bases remained unmatched. Germline V gene sequence: CDR1 MNHEY, CDR2 SMNVEV (reference sequence). The CDR3 DNA is TGTGCCAGCAGTTTTCTCCCCATAGCGGGAGGTCACCCCGAGCAGTACTTC. The encoded protein is CASSFLPIAGGHPEQYF.

The chain couples TRBV6-1 to TRBJ2-1; D uncertain. The CDR3 loop spans 14 amino acids. The germline V and J ends were trimmed by 3 bases and 3 bases, with 9 bases remaining between them. From germline, CDR1 is MNHNS and CDR2 SASEGT. The CDR3, as DNA: TGTGCCAGCAGTGACCTGGGCAGCTACAATGAGCAGTTCTTC. Its translation is CASSDLGSYNEQFF.

CDR3 amino acids: CASSYGGELFF. The CDR3 coding sequence is TGTGCCAGCAGCTACGGCGGGGAGCTGTTTTTT. The rearrangement links TRBV5-6 to TRBJ2-2; D remains unclear. The CDR3 extends over 11 amino acids. V gave up 3 bases and J gave up 7 bases, with 4 bases separating them. Germline V gene lookup returns CDR1 SGHDT and CDR2 YYEEEE. The whole variable domain, filled in from reference TRBV5-6 and TRBJ2-2, reads DAGVTQSPTHLIKTRGQQVTLRCSPKSGHDTVSWYQQALGQGPQFIFQYYEEEERQRGNFPDRFSGHQFPNYSSELNVNALLLGDSALYLCASSYGGELFFGEGSRLTVL.

The chain joins TRBV19 to TRBJ2-2, with no clear D. This CDR3 region has 14 residues. The V and J ends lost 3 bases and 1 base respectively, with 6 bases between them. From germline, CDR1 is LNHDA and CDR2 SQIVND (reference sequence). For the CDR3, the DNA is TGTGCCAGTAGTATCGCAGGGAACACCGGGGAGCTGTTTTTT. It yields the protein CASSIAGNTGELFF.

V gene TRBV3-1 (or the pseudogene TRBV3-2) combines with J gene TRBJ2-3, with TRBD2 matching 14 bases. Per the germline V gene, CDR1 is LGHDT and CDR2 is YNNKEL (reference sequence). This CDR3 is built from 16 residues. After removal of 2 bases from V and 8 bases from J, the junction contained 6 bases not matched to a gene. Here the CDR3 reads CASSQPRGTSGSTQYF. CDR3 in DNA: TGTGCCAGCAGCCAACCACGTGGGACTAGCGGGAGTACGCAGTATTTT.

This rearrangement joins TRBV9 to TRBJ1-3; tentative D call: TRBD1 (6 bases). V was shortened by 3 bases and J by 2 bases, with 12 bases between the two germline ends. CDR1 is SGDLS, CDR2 YYNGEE, per germline. The CDR3 spans 15 residues. The CDR3 nucleotides are TGTGCCAGCAGCGCCCAGACAGGACCTGGAAACACCATATATTTT. This translates into CASSAQTGPGNTIYF.

This chain joins TRBV7-3 and TRBJ2-5; TRBD1 might be the D (7 bases). V was trimmed by 4 bases and J by 5 bases, leaving 14 bases between them. The CDR3 covers 14 residues. Germline CDR1 is SGHTA and CDR2 is FQGTGA. Here the CDR3 reads CASSWGTAGETQYF. The CDR3 coding sequence is TGTGCCAGCAGCTGGGGGACAGCGGGTGAGACCCAGTACTTC.

The chain uses TRBV19 and TRBJ1-6; 10 nucleotides agree with TRBD1. CDR3 length equals 14 residues. Germline values: CDR1 LNHDA, CDR2 SQIVND (reference sequence). J gave up 9 bases and V 6 bases, and 5 bases lay outside the gene matches. CDR3 DNA: TGTGCCAGTAGGGGACAGGGGATCAGTTCACCCCTCCACTTT. Protein product: CASRGQGISSPLHF.

The V call is TRBV19, the J call TRBJ2-6; no clear D. Looked up from germline, CDR1 is LNHDA and CDR2 is SQIVND (reference sequence). The CDR3 length is 15 residues. The V and J ends lost 7 bases and 1 base respectively, with 11 bases between them. CDR3 region: CASKGVASGANVLTF. The CDR3 DNA is TGTGCCAGTAAAGGAGTTGCATCTGGGGCCAACGTCCTGACTTTC.

V and J are TRBV4-1 and TRBJ1-3, with TRBD1 as a possible D gene (6 bases). CDR3 length equals 14 residues. V lost 6 bases, J lost 6 bases, and 15 bases lay in between. CDR1 and CDR2 from the germline V gene are MGHRA and YSYEKL. CDR3 nucleotides: TGCGCCAGCAGTCGACAGGTCGGGGAAAACACCATATATTTT. This codes for CASSRQVGENTIYF.

V usage is TRBV10-3 and J usage is TRBJ2-3; D is perhaps TRBD2 (6 bases). Germline V gives CDR1 ENHRY, CDR2 SYGVKD. This CDR3 is 16 amino acids long. Trimming left V 0 bases short and J 4 bases short, with 14 bases between. The CDR3: CAISESRGSPPDTQYF. CDR3 nucleotide sequence: TGTGCCATCAGTGAGTCCCGGGGGAGTCCCCCAGATACGCAGTATTTT.

The rearrangement links TRBV19 to TRBJ1-6; possibly TRBD1 for D (5 bases). CDR3 length: 14 amino acids. Trimming took 3 bases from V and 4 from J, leaving 7 bases between them. Germline V gives CDR1 LNHDA, CDR2 SQIVND (reference sequence). CDR3 bases: TGTGCCAGTAGTATGAGACAGTATAATTCACCCCTCCACTTT. Translating gives CASSMRQYNSPLHF.

The chain's CDR3 is CASTASREAFF. As DNA, the CDR3 is TGTGCCAGCACCGCTTCTAGGGAAGCTTTCTTT. The rearrangement uses TRBV28 and TRBJ1-1; D gene uncertain. This CDR3 is 11 amino acids long. Germline V gives CDR1 MDHEN, CDR2 SYDVKM. V lost 7 bases and J 8 bases, leaving 11 bases between the germline ends. The whole variable domain, remainder taken from reference TRBV28 and TRBJ1-1, is DVKVTQSSRYLVKRTGEKVFLECVQDMDHENMFWYRQDPGLGLRLIYFSYDVKMKEKGDIPEGYSVSREKKERFSLILESASTNQTSMYLCASTASREAFFGQGTRLTVV.

This chain uses TRBV6-1 with TRBJ2-3, with TRBD2 as a possible D gene (5 bases). V gave up 2 bases and J gave up 2 bases, with 8 bases separating them. Germline V gene lookup returns CDR1 MNHNS and CDR2 SASEGT. The CDR3 sequence is 14 residues long. The DNA of the CDR3 is TGTGCCAGCAGTGAAACGGGGTCCACAGATACGCAGTATTTT. It codes for CASSETGSTDTQYF.